The 26 T cell receptor beta chains below all came from one sample that was sequenced in a study of T cells in Graves' hyperthyroidism and ophthalmopathy. The investigators amplified TCR beta CDR3 regions from RNA transcripts. HTBI primers were employed in a first-round RT-PCR of the TCR CDR3. TCRdb re-called the multiplex PCR reads through MiXCR, storing one row per CDR3 protein. The sample lists about 350,000 distinct CDR3 sequences, 15% to 20% occurring once. Sequencing was carried out using blood. Source of these receptors: a woman between 40 and 55 years old with Graves' ophthalmopathy.

This clonotype has more than one count but fewer than ten. The gene calls are TRBV12-3 or TRBV12-4 and TRBJ2-5; 7 bases are a match to TRBD1. This CDR3 spans 15 amino acids. Trimming removed 5 bases from V and 5 bases from J; junction bases left unmatched: 11. CDR3 region: CASSPETGRLETQYF. The CDR3 DNA is TGTGCCAGCAGTCCGGAGACAGGGCGACTGGAGACCCAGTACTTC.

This clonotype was counted ten times or more. The rearrangement links TRBV27 to TRBJ2-2; 9 bases match TRBD2. From germline, CDR1 is MNHEY and CDR2 SMNVEV (reference sequence). The CDR3 has 15 amino acids. V shed 5 bases, J shed 4 bases, and the junction held 5 bases outside the gene matches. Here the CDR3 DNA reads TGTGCCAGCAGTACGGCGGGAGGGCGCACCGGGGAGCTGTTTTTT. Translating it yields CASSTAGGRTGELFF.

This clonotype was observed at least ten times. V and J are TRBV2 and TRBJ2-1; TRBD2 might be the D (5 bases). This CDR3 has 14 residues. Trimming took off 8 bases at V and 7 bases at J, with 18 bases between the two ends. Germline loops: CDR1 SNHLY, CDR2 FYNNEI. CDR3 nucleotides: TGTGCCAGCGGAGAGGGCGTGAGTGGAAATGAGCAGTTCTTC. It encodes CASGEGVSGNEQFF.

Ten or more counts support this clonotype. V gene TRBV7-9 combines with J gene TRBJ2-7; the D gene is possibly TRBD2 (6 bases). V was pared by 4 bases and J by 2 bases, with 12 bases between. The CDR3 runs 14 residues. Germline V gives CDR1 SEHNR, CDR2 FQNEAQ (reference sequence). CDR3 sequence reads: CASSSRAGTYEQYF. The CDR3 nucleotides are TGTGCCAGCAGCTCCCGTGCGGGAACCTACGAGCAGTACTTC.

This clonotype has at least ten counts. V gene TRBV6-1 combines with J gene TRBJ2-5; 10 bases are shared with TRBD2. CDR1 and CDR2 (germline): MNHNS, SASEGT. After removal of 5 bases from V and 5 bases from J, the junction contained 8 bases not matched to a gene. This CDR3 is built from 15 residues. CDR3 amino acids: CASSPSSGRVETQYF. In DNA form, the CDR3 reads TGTGCCAGCAGTCCTTCTAGCGGGAGAGTGGAGACCCAGTACTTC.

This clonotype was observed a handful of times. J is TRBJ1-5 and V is TRBV19; tentative D call: TRBD1 (6 bases). CDR1 LNHDA and CDR2 SQIVND come from the germline V gene (reference sequence). The length of the CDR3 is 17 residues. Trimming cost V 2 bases and J 4 bases, with 18 bases left between them. Here the CDR3 DNA reads TGTGCCAGTAGTATAACAGGTCGGACAGATTTGAATCAGCCCCAGCATTTT. Protein: CASSITGRTDLNQPQHF.

The genes are TRBV2 and TRBJ2-5, with unresolved D. Germline CDR1 reads SNHLY; CDR2 reads FYNNEI. This CDR3 region has 13 residues. Trimming removed 4 bases from V and 5 bases from J, with 11 bases in between. The CDR3 DNA sequence: TGTGCCAGCAGTGGATTGGGCGGCGAGACCCAGTACTTC. Protein product: CASSGLGGETQYF.

The genes are TRBV5-1 and TRBJ2-5, with 14 positions matching TRBD2. The CDR3 runs to 17 residues. Germline CDR1 SGHRS, CDR2 YFSETQ. Trimming took 0 bases from V and 4 from J; bases not matched to a gene: 5. The CDR3: CASSLATGLAGGETQYF. DNA for the CDR3: TGCGCCAGCAGCTTGGCCACAGGACTAGCGGGAGGAGAGACCCAGTACTTC.

At least ten counts were recorded for this clonotype. The chain carries TRBV28 and TRBJ2-7; 9 bases fit TRBD2. The CDR3 contains 14 residues. Germline trimming cut 3 bases from V and 6 bases from J; bases unmatched to any gene: 6. The germline V gene has CDR1 MDHEN and CDR2 SYDVKM. CDR3 protein: CASSFAIAGAEQYF. The CDR3 nucleotides are TGTGCCAGCAGTTTTGCCATAGCGGGGGCCGAGCAGTACTTC.

This clonotype occurred many times. This chain links TRBV20-1 with TRBJ2-7; possibly TRBD1 for D (6 bases). V lost 5 bases to trimming and J lost 0 bases, with 11 bases between them. The germline CDR1 and CDR2 sequences are DFQATT and SNEGSKA (reference sequence). The CDR3 is 13 amino acids. Here the CDR3 DNA reads TGCAGTGCTGGGACAATCCTCTCCTACGAGCAGTACTTC. This sequence encodes CSAGTILSYEQYF.

This clonotype was seen many times. This may arise from a read error, as a much more abundant clone is one base away. The chain uses TRBV6-2 or TRBV6-3 and TRBJ1-2, with D perhaps matching TRBD1 (6 bases). Germline V gives CDR1 MNHEY, CDR2 SVGEGT. The length of the CDR3 is 15 residues. V was shortened by 6 bases and J by 8 bases, with 22 bases between the two germline ends. This chain's CDR3 is CASSTIIDRLYGYTF. The CDR3 region has the DNA TGTGCCAGCAGCACCATCATCGACAGGCTCTACGGCTACACCTTC.

The table lists this clonotype with a few counts. J is TRBJ2-5 and V is TRBV6-2 or TRBV6-3; 7 bases map to TRBD1. Trimming took 5 bases from V and 5 from J; bases not matched to a gene: 11. CDR1 and CDR2 from the germline V gene are MNHEY and SVGEGT. The CDR3 loop spans 15 amino acids. For the CDR3, the DNA is TGTGCCAGCAGTAGACATTCCGGGACAGTGGAGACCCAGTACTTC. As protein: CASSRHSGTVETQYF.

The sample holds many counts of this clonotype. This chain connects TRBV12-3 or TRBV12-4 to TRBJ1-2, with D tentatively TRBD1 (5 bases). Trimming stripped 1 base from V and 7 bases from J, with 13 bases between. The CDR3 is made up of 14 amino acids. In DNA, the CDR3 is TGTGCCAGCAGTTTAGGCAGGGCCGACTTTGGCTACACCTTC. Protein product: CASSLGRADFGYTF.

The chain couples TRBV15 to TRBJ2-7, with D possibly matching TRBD1 (5 bases). Trimming shortened V by 5 bases and J by 2 bases, and 10 bases separated the two germline ends. This CDR3 contains 13 residues. CDR1 and CDR2 (germline): LNHNV, YYDKDF (reference sequence). CDR3 in amino acids: CATSEGAPYEQYF. Here the CDR3 DNA reads TGTGCCACCAGCGAAGGGGCCCCCTACGAGCAGTACTTC.

This clonotype was picked up many times. The chain has TRBV7-3 and TRBJ2-5, with 7 bases that match TRBD2. CDR3 length: 15 residues. Germline-derived CDR1 and CDR2 are SGHTA and FQGTGA. V dropped 1 base and J dropped 4; count of bases not matched to a gene: 6. The CDR3, as DNA: TGTGCCAGCAGCTTAAGCGGGAGCTTGGCAGAGACCCAGTACTTC. Translating gives CASSLSGSLAETQYF.

Concerning this clonotype itself: This may arise from a read error, as a much more abundant clone is one base away. The gene calls are TRBV3-1 and TRBJ1-5, with D perhaps TRBD1 (5 bases). The germline V gene encodes CDR1 LGHDT and CDR2 YNNKEL (reference sequence). This CDR3 is 16 amino acids long. Here the CDR3 reads CASIQAFGGGNQPQHF. Here the CDR3 DNA reads TGTGCCAGCATCCAAGCCTTCGGGGGAGGCAATCAGCCCCAGCATTTT.

The sample holds many counts of this clonotype. V and J are TRBV5-1 and TRBJ2-7; TRBD2 matches 8 bases. There are 16 residues in the CDR3. V lost 2 bases to trimming and J lost 0 bases; unmatched junction nucleotides: 7. The germline V gene has CDR1 SGHRS and CDR2 YFSETQ. Here the CDR3 reads CASSFTSGLSSYEQYF. CDR3 sequence (DNA): TGCGCCAGCAGCTTTACTAGCGGTCTGAGCTCCTACGAGCAGTACTTC.

V usage is TRBV28 and J usage is TRBJ1-2, with 10 bases identical to TRBD1. This CDR3 has 15 amino acids. Germline-derived CDR1 and CDR2 are MDHEN and SYDVKM. V lost 4 bases and J lost 2; bases outside the gene matches: 4. In DNA form, the CDR3 reads TGTGCCAGCAGTTACGGACAGGGGGGAAACTATGGCTACACCTTC. Its translation: CASSYGQGGNYGYTF.

The sample holds a few counts of this clonotype. This sequence joins TRBV19 and TRBJ1-5; 10 nucleotides align to TRBD1. Germline V lookup: CDR1 LNHDA, CDR2 SQIVND (reference sequence). Trimming at V came to 2 bases and at J to 12 bases, leaving 4 bases not matched to a gene. The CDR3 runs to 13 residues. CDR3 nucleotides: TGTGCCAGTAGTATACCCGGACAGGGGGTCCAGCATTTT. As protein: CASSIPGQGVQHF. The full variable domain, in which reference TRBV19 and TRBJ1-5 provide the parts outside the CDR3, is DGGITQSPKYLFRKEGQNVTLSCEQNLNHDAMYWYRQDPGQGLRLIYYSQIVNDFQKGDIAEGYSVSREKKESFPLTVTSAQKNPTAFYLCASSIPGQGVQHFGDGTRLSIL.

At least ten counts were recorded for this clonotype. The V gene is TRBV5-6, the J gene TRBJ1-6, with a tentative D call TRBD1 (5 bases). V was clipped by 3 bases and J by 6 bases, with 10 bases between them. The CDR3 totals 14 residues. Germline loops: CDR1 SGHDT, CDR2 YYEEEE. The CDR3 DNA reads as TGTGCCAGCAGCTCAGGACAAGTTAATTCACCCCTCCACTTT. Translating it yields CASSSGQVNSPLHF. The entire variable domain, with the rest obtained from reference TRBV5-6 and TRBJ1-6, is as follows: DAGVTQSPTHLIKTRGQQVTLRCSPKSGHDTVSWYQQALGQGPQFIFQYYEEEERQRGNFPDRFSGHQFPNYSSELNVNALLLGDSALYLCASSSGQVNSPLHFGNGTRLTVT.

V and J are TRBV15 and TRBJ2-7; weak D call: TRBD1 (7 bases). The germline V and J ends were trimmed by 5 bases and 7 bases, with 15 bases remaining between them. Germline V CDR1 and CDR2: LNHNV, YYDKDF (reference sequence). There are 13 residues in the CDR3. The CDR3, as DNA: TGTGCCACCAGCCTAGACAGGGCGGGGGAGCAGTACTTC. This translates into CATSLDRAGEQYF.

This clonotype came up many times. The genes are TRBV30 and TRBJ2-7; TRBD1 agrees at 9 bases. V trimming: 0 bases; J trimming: 3 bases; junction bases outside the gene matches: 6. Germline V CDR1 and CDR2: GTSNPN, SVGIG (reference sequence). This CDR3 region has 15 residues. CDR3 sequence: CAWSVGGQGSYEQYF. The CDR3 nucleotides read TGTGCCTGGAGTGTAGGGGGACAGGGAAGCTACGAGCAGTACTTC. Looking up the rest from reference TRBV30 and TRBJ2-7 gives the full variable domain: SQTIHQWPATLVQPVGSPLSLECTVEGTSNPNLYWYRQAAGRGLQLLFYSVGIGQISSEVPQNLSASRPQDRQFILSSKKLLLSDSGFYLCAWSVGGQGSYEQYFGPGTRLTVT.

Notes on this clonotype: A junction boundary mismatches the germline segment, possibly from a read error. The chain uses TRBV6-1 and TRBJ1-5; the D is unclear. CDR3 length equals 13 residues. Germline values: CDR1 MNHNS, CDR2 SASEGT. This CDR3 is CASSRNSNQSQHF. CDR3 sequence (DNA): TGTGCCAGCAGCCGCAATAGCAATCAGTCCCAGCATTTT.

This clonotype has at least ten counts. The chain employs TRBV27 and TRBJ2-7; D possibly matches TRBD1 or TRBD2 (5 bases each). The CDR3 is made up of 15 amino acids. V shed 5 bases and J shed 6 bases, with 20 bases lying between them. Germline loops: CDR1 MNHEY, CDR2 SMNVEV (reference sequence). CDR3 sequence reads: CASSRLRETVLEQYF. The CDR3 bases are TGTGCCAGCAGTCGTTTGAGGGAGACAGTGCTCGAGCAGTACTTC.

The sample holds many counts of this clonotype. CDR3 coding DNA: TGCAGTGCTAGAGATGTGACCTCTAACACTGAAGCTTTCTTT. This gives the protein CSARDVTSNTEAFF. The chain has TRBV20-1 and TRBJ1-1; no firm D call. This CDR3 region has 14 residues. The germline V and J ends were trimmed by 0 bases and 2 bases, with 10 bases remaining between them. Germline loops: CDR1 DFQATT, CDR2 SNEGSKA (reference sequence).

At least ten counts were recorded for this clonotype. An end of the junction does not agree with germline; a read error may underlie this. The V call is TRBV28, the J call TRBJ2-2, with 8 bases that match TRBD1. The CDR3 has 18 residues. From germline, CDR1 is MDHEN and CDR2 SYDVKM. CDR3 sequence (DNA): TGTGCCAGCAGTTTCCTCACCCTGGGGACAGGTTCATACGGGGAGCTGTCTTTT. It specifies CASSFLTLGTGSYGELSF.